One sample yielded the 2 T cell receptor beta chains listed below, sequenced in a study of T cell responses to AZD1222 COVID-19 vaccine. The repertoire was sequenced with immunoSEQ multiplex PCR; TCRdb's copy has only in-frame clones and lacks some. The sample shows around 15,000 clones, about 88% of them seen only once. Here the sequenced sample was peripheral blood, taken 28 days after the second AZD1222 dose. Receptors originate from an adult who received the AZD1222 COVID-19 vaccine.

The chain recombines TRBV3-1 (or the pseudogene TRBV3-2) with TRBJ1-2; a possible D gene is TRBD1 (6 bases). The CDR3 is 15 residues long. V dropped 1 base and J dropped 8 bases, with 17 bases sitting between them. Germline CDR1 and CDR2: LGHDT and YNNKEL (reference sequence). The CDR3 bases are TGTGCCAGCAGCCAAGTGGTAGGGGGGAAAGGAGGCTACACCTTC. Its translation: CASSQVVGGKGGYTF.

The genes are TRBV12-3 or TRBV12-4 and TRBJ1-2; TRBD1 agrees at 8 bases. The J segment lost 8 bases and the V segment lost 7 bases, leaving 6 bases of the junction unmatched. The CDR3 covers 12 residues. The CDR3 sequence: CASIGTGQGYTF. As DNA, the CDR3 is TGTGCCAGCATCGGGACAGGACAGGGCTACACCTTC.